One sample yielded the 32 T cell receptor beta chains listed below, sequenced in a study of blood T cells in healthy people across ages. A second PCR, run for about 7 to 11 cycles, used a sample-barcoded 5' primer plus a J-beta primer mix. A single record per CDR3 protein comes from TCRdb applying MiXCR to the 5' RACE reads. There are approximately 600,000 distinct CDR3 sequences in the sample; approximately 59% occur only once, and roughly 34% lies in the top ten. Source material: blood. Every receptor here comes from a man aged 55 to 70 in good health.

The CDR3, as DNA: TGCGCCAGCAGCCAAGCGACAGGGCCCACTAATGAAAAACTGTTTTTT. Protein product: CASSQATGPTNEKLFF. The chain has TRBV4-1 and TRBJ1-4, with 7 nucleotides matching TRBD1. This CDR3 has 16 residues. Germline CDR1 is MGHRA and CDR2 is YSYEKL. Losses at the gene ends were 1 base for V and 2 bases for J; bases not matched to a gene: 4.

The genes are TRBV20-1 and TRBJ1-6; tentatively, D is TRBD1 (6 bases). V was clipped by 0 bases and J by 8 bases, with 11 bases between them. Germline loops: CDR1 DFQATT, CDR2 SNEGSKA (reference sequence). There are 14 residues in the CDR3. CDR3 bases: TGCAGTGCTAGAGATTTCAGGGGAGATTCACCCCTCCACTTT. Amino acid sequence: CSARDFRGDSPLHF.

The table lists this clonotype with many counts. The chain carries TRBV2 and TRBJ2-3; D gene uncertain. The CDR3 sequence is 15 residues long. The germline V and J ends were trimmed by 0 bases and 2 bases, with 9 bases remaining between them. Germline lookup yields CDR1 SNHLY and CDR2 FYNNEI. CDR3 in amino acids: CASSEASVFTDTQYF. In DNA, the CDR3 is TGTGCCAGCAGTGAAGCTTCGGTATTCACAGATACGCAGTATTTT.

The chain combines TRBV4-2 with TRBJ2-1; TRBD2 might be the D (6 bases). This CDR3 is built from 16 residues. The germline V gene encodes CDR1 LGHNA and CDR2 YNFKEQ. The V end was cut by 1 base, the J end by 7 bases, with 17 bases between. The CDR3 sequence: CASSQAGNGGSNEQFF. The CDR3, as DNA: TGTGCCAGCAGCCAAGCTGGGAACGGGGGATCAAATGAGCAGTTCTTC.

The V and J genes are TRBV20-1 and TRBJ1-5; possibly TRBD1 for D (5 bases). The V end was cut by 0 bases, the J end by 2 bases, with 14 bases between. This CDR3 contains 16 residues. CDR1 is DFQATT and CDR2 is SNEGSKA in the germline V gene (reference sequence). CDR3 sequence: CSARDWGSLGNQPQHF. The DNA of the CDR3 is TGCAGTGCTAGAGATTGGGGCAGCCTTGGCAATCAGCCCCAGCATTTT.

The chain couples TRBV6-4 to TRBJ2-7; no clear D. V was pared by 4 bases and J by 1 base, with 8 bases between. The V gene's germline CDR1 is MRHNA and CDR2 SNTAGT. The CDR3 spans 13 residues. The CDR3 here is CASSGAVSYEQYF. The CDR3 DNA follows: TGTGCCAGCAGTGGGGCGGTATCCTACGAGCAGTACTTC.

The gene calls are TRBV5-4 and TRBJ2-5, with TRBD1 matching over 11 bases. The V gene's germline CDR1 is SGHNT and CDR2 YYREEE (reference sequence). The CDR3 is 13 amino acids. Trimming cost V 9 bases and J 7 bases; bases outside gene matches: 8. In DNA form, the CDR3 reads TGTGCCACCAGGACAGGGGGCTTTGGGACCCAGTACTTC. The encoded protein is CATRTGGFGTQYF. The variable domain in full, completed from reference TRBV5-4 and TRBJ2-5, reads ETGVTQSPTHLIKTRGQQVTLRCSSQSGHNTVSWYQQALGQGPQFIFQYYREEENGRGNFPPRFSGLQFPNYSSELNVNALELDDSALYLCATRTGGFGTQYFGPGTRLLVL.

The chain combines TRBV4-2 with TRBJ2-1; D unclear. Germline assignment: CDR1 LGHNA and CDR2 YNFKEQ. This CDR3 is built from 15 residues. V gave up 0 bases and J gave up 0 bases, with 6 bases separating them. CDR3 region: CASSQDSSSYNEQFF. CDR3 bases: TGTGCCAGCAGCCAAGACAGTAGCTCCTACAATGAGCAGTTCTTC.

There are many counts of this clonotype. CDR3 DNA: TGCAGCGTGCGTCCCGGGACAGGGGAAAAACTGTTTTTT. Protein product: CSVRPGTGEKLFF. This chain joins TRBV29-1 and TRBJ1-4, with TRBD1 matching 9 bases. The V and J ends lost 6 bases and 8 bases, in that order; junction bases with no gene match: 7. Germline assignment: CDR1 SQVTM and CDR2 ANQGSEA. The CDR3 contains 13 residues.

This chain links TRBV7-2 with TRBJ2-4, with 10 bases that match TRBD2. TRBJ2-5 explains the end of the DNA better; the J call may be wrong. The CDR3 consists of 15 residues. Germline lookup yields CDR1 SGHTA and CDR2 FQGNSA. Here the CDR3 DNA reads TGTGCCAGCAGCTTTAGCGGGGGGTTCGGAGAGACCCAGTACTTC. Residues: CASSFSGGFGETQYF.

The genes are TRBV18 and TRBJ2-4, with D perhaps matching TRBD1 (5 bases). The last part of the DNA fits TRBJ2-7 better; the J call may be wrong. CDR3 length: 14 amino acids. In germline, CDR1 is KGHSH, CDR2 LQKENI. This CDR3 is CASSQVGSGNEQYF. In DNA, the CDR3 is TGTGCCAGCTCACAGGTGGGTTCAGGGAACGAGCAGTACTTC.

This sequence joins TRBV5-1 and TRBJ2-3; 7 bases agree with TRBD1. Trimming cost V 1 base and J 4 bases; bases outside gene matches: 6. The CDR3 is 15 amino acids. CDR1 and CDR2 (germline): SGHRS, YFSETQ. The CDR3 DNA reads as TGCGCCAGCAGCTTGAGACAGGGTGCGTCAGATACGCAGTATTTT. This sequence encodes CASSLRQGASDTQYF. Drawing the rest from reference TRBV5-1 and TRBJ2-3, the complete variable domain is KAGVTQTPRYLIKTRGQQVTLSCSPISGHRSVSWYQQTPGQGLQFLFEYFSETQRNKGNFPGRFSGRQFSNSRSEMNVSTLELGDSALYLCASSLRQGASDTQYFGPGTRLTVL.

This clonotype was recorded a few times. CDR3 residues: CASSPLPRGTYEQYF. The CDR3 DNA follows: TGTGCCAGCAGCCCCTTGCCCAGGGGAACCTACGAGCAGTACTTC. The chain combines TRBV6-5 with TRBJ2-7, with D tentatively TRBD1 (6 bases). Trimming took 6 bases from V and 2 from J, leaving 17 bases between them. CDR1 is MNHEY and CDR2 is SVGAGI in the germline V gene. The CDR3 is 15 amino acids.

The gene calls are TRBV4-2 and TRBJ2-3, with 10 bases identical to TRBD2. Germline CDR1 is LGHNA and CDR2 is YNFKEQ. J was trimmed by 4 bases and V by 1 base; bases with no gene match: 8. CDR3 size: 17 residues. CDR3 sequence (DNA): TGTGCCAGCAGCCAAGCCCCGCTAGCGGGGGCCGCAGATACGCAGTATTTT. It is translated as CASSQAPLAGAADTQYF.

As concerns this clonotype: Mismatch with germline at one junction end may stem from a read error. V and J are TRBV7-2 and TRBJ2-6, with unresolved D. Germline loops: CDR1 SGHTA, CDR2 FQGNSA. The CDR3 is made up of 15 amino acids. CDR3 loop: CANSRDSSGANVLTF. The CDR3 DNA reads as TGTGCCAACAGCCGTGATTCGTCTGGGGCCAACGTCCTGACTTTC.

This clonotype appeared a few times. The CDR3 DNA reads TGTGCCAGCAGCTTAGGGGGTTGGGGGTGGGCAGATACGCAGTATTTT. Protein product: CASSLGGWGWADTQYF. The chain employs TRBV7-2 and TRBJ2-3; D possibly matches TRBD1 or TRBD2 (5 bases each). Germline V CDR1 and CDR2: SGHTA, FQGNSA. CDR3 length: 16 residues. V shed 1 base and J shed 4 bases, with 15 bases lying between them.

The gene calls are TRBV20-1 and TRBJ1-6; D uncertain. Germline V gives CDR1 DFQATT, CDR2 SNEGSKA (reference sequence). The CDR3 sequence is 13 residues long. Trimming pared 4 bases from V and 9 bases from J, leaving 13 bases between. The CDR3 sequence: CSAIRERRSPLHF. The DNA for the CDR3 is TGCAGTGCTATAAGGGAACGGCGTTCACCCCTCCACTTT.

The gene calls are TRBV20-1 and TRBJ1-1; 7 nucleotides match TRBD1. The germline V gene encodes CDR1 DFQATT and CDR2 SNEGSKA (reference sequence). The J segment lost 0 bases and the V segment lost 3 bases, leaving 13 bases of the junction unmatched. This CDR3 is built from 17 residues. The CDR3 spells CSASFAGRTGVNTEAFF. In nucleotides, the CDR3 is TGCAGTGCTAGCTTTGCGGGCAGGACAGGAGTGAACACTGAAGCTTTCTTT.

Points on this clonotype: Since the CDR3 does not end with the conserved phenylalanine or tryptophan, this likely comes from a read error. V gene TRBV29-1 combines with J gene TRBJ1-5, with TRBD1 matching 10 bases. This CDR3 comprises 13 residues. Germline V CDR1 and CDR2: SQVTM, ANQGSEA. The CDR3 DNA reads TGCAGTAGGGTGGGACAGGGGCGTCAGCCCCAGCATGTT. Amino acids: CSRVGQGRQPQHV.

V is TRBV6-2 or TRBV6-3 and J is TRBJ2-7; no firm D call. Deletions cut 6 bases from V and 4 bases from J, with 7 bases between. CDR1 is MNHEY and CDR2 is SVGEGT in the germline V gene. This CDR3 comprises 11 residues. CDR3 sequence: CASRGWYEQYF. CDR3 DNA sequence: TGTGCCAGCAGGGGTTGGTACGAGCAGTACTTC.

In its sample, this clonotype was seen a few times. The chain recombines TRBV4-2 with TRBJ2-5; D possibly matches TRBD1 or TRBD2 (5 bases each). CDR3 length equals 13 residues. The V and J ends lost 2 bases and 7 bases respectively, with 11 bases between them. CDR1 LGHNA and CDR2 YNFKEQ come from the germline V gene. The CDR3 DNA is TGTGCCAGCAGCCAAAGGGACCAGCCGACCCAGTACTTC. Protein product: CASSQRDQPTQYF.

This chain links TRBV11-2 with TRBJ2-7; D possibly matches TRBD1 or TRBD2 (5 bases each). Germline V lookup: CDR1 SGHAT, CDR2 FQNNGV. Trimming removed 5 bases from V and 2 bases from J, with 13 bases in between. The CDR3 loop spans 14 amino acids. CDR3 coding DNA: TGTGCCAGCAGCCCTGGGCCGGGACCCTACGAGCAGTACTTC. This translates into CASSPGPGPYEQYF.

This clonotype showed up just once. The chain carries TRBV10-3 and TRBJ2-5, with D possibly being TRBD1 or TRBD2 (7 bases each). Germline CDR1 is ENHRY and CDR2 is SYGVKD. This CDR3 spans 14 amino acids. V lost 6 bases, J lost 11 bases, and 22 bases lay in between. The CDR3 loop reads CAIRSQGGGNEQYF. The CDR3 DNA reads TGTGCCATCAGGAGTCAGGGGGGAGGGAATGAGCAGTACTTC.

This chain joins TRBV28 and TRBJ2-5, with TRBD1 matching 8 bases. CDR3 length equals 14 residues. V lost 11 bases to trimming and J lost 5 bases; unmatched junction nucleotides: 13. Germline V gene lookup returns CDR1 MDHEN and CDR2 SYDVKM. The CDR3 here is CAGSRGQAQETQYF. As DNA, the CDR3 is TGTGCCGGCTCGAGGGGACAGGCCCAGGAGACCCAGTACTTC.

The V and J genes are TRBV10-1 and TRBJ2-1, with D unresolved. Trimming removed 2 bases at V and 6 bases at J, with 8 bases between. Germline V gene lookup returns CDR1 WNHNN and CDR2 SYGVQD (reference sequence). The CDR3 spans 13 residues. The CDR3 nucleotides are TGCGCCAGCAGTGAGGGCCAGGTCAATGAGCAGTTCTTC. Residues: CASSEGQVNEQFF.

V and J are TRBV10-3 and TRBJ1-1; TRBD1 matches at 9 bases. This CDR3 comprises 13 residues. Germline CDR1 is ENHRY and CDR2 is SYGVKD. V lost 10 bases and J lost 4; bases outside the gene matches: 7. The CDR3 protein is CATQGQGPTEAFF. The CDR3 DNA follows: TGTGCCACCCAGGGACAGGGTCCCACTGAAGCTTTCTTT.

This rearrangement joins TRBV3-1 to TRBJ2-3; D not certain. V was trimmed by 4 bases and J by 7 bases, leaving 12 bases between them. The CDR3 covers 13 residues. Germline V gives CDR1 LGHDT, CDR2 YNNKEL (reference sequence). CDR3 residues: CASSPLGSNTQYF. CDR3 DNA sequence: TGTGCCAGCAGCCCCCTGGGCAGTAATACGCAGTATTTT.

The chain combines TRBV24-1 with TRBJ2-1, with D maybe TRBD2 (6 bases). Germline V CDR1 and CDR2: KGHDR, SFDVKD. Trimming removed 2 bases from V and 9 bases from J, with 13 bases in between. The CDR3 totals 14 residues. The CDR3 region has the DNA TGTGCCACCAGTGATTCCATGACTAGGAGTGAGCAGTTCTTC. Translated, it gives CATSDSMTRSEQFF.

J is TRBJ2-3 and V is TRBV28; TRBD2 aligns across 9 bases. V dropped 3 bases and J dropped 2; count of bases not matched to a gene: 12. Per germline, CDR1 MDHEN and CDR2 SYDVKM. The CDR3 loop spans 18 amino acids. CDR3 protein: CASSLFPAGGSITDTQYF. The CDR3 nucleotides are TGTGCCAGCAGTTTGTTCCCAGCGGGGGGCTCGATCACAGATACGCAGTATTTT.

This clonotype appeared a single time. This chain links TRBV29-1 with TRBJ2-1, with TRBD2 matching 9 bases. This CDR3 is 14 amino acids long. The germline CDR1 and CDR2 sequences are SQVTM and ANQGSEA. V lost 2 bases, J lost 6 bases, and 5 bases stayed unmatched. This CDR3 is CSVESPSGANEQFF. CDR3 bases: TGCAGCGTTGAAAGTCCTAGCGGGGCCAATGAGCAGTTCTTC.

This chain uses TRBV7-9 with TRBJ2-6; tentatively, D is TRBD2 (5 bases). Germline values: CDR1 SEHNR, CDR2 FQNEAQ (reference sequence). Trimming pared 5 bases from V and 0 bases from J, leaving 14 bases between. The CDR3 is made up of 17 amino acids. The CDR3 reads CASSPRGRGSGANVLTF. DNA for the CDR3: TGTGCCAGCAGCCCCCGAGGACGGGGCTCTGGGGCCAACGTCCTGACTTTC. Drawing the rest from reference TRBV7-9 and TRBJ2-6, the complete variable domain is DTGVSQNPRHKITKRGQNVTFRCDPISEHNRLYWYRQTLGQGPEFLTYFQNEAQLEKSRLLSDRFSAERPKGSFSTLEIQRTEQGDSAMYLCASSPRGRGSGANVLTFGAGSRLTVL.

This clonotype was picked up many times. V is TRBV29-1 and J is TRBJ2-5; 10 bases match TRBD1. V lost 8 bases to trimming and J lost 4 bases; unmatched junction nucleotides: 7. CDR1 and CDR2 (germline): SQVTM, ANQGSEA. CDR3 size: 13 residues. Here the CDR3 reads CSSWTGGIETQYF. The CDR3 DNA sequence: TGCAGCTCGTGGACAGGGGGGATAGAGACCCAGTACTTC.